This TCR beta chain is from a study of cytomegalovirus exposure and HLA in healthy donors. Study-wide results and limits: Looking again later, the authors saw that most CMV-associated TCR beta chains seemed HLA-restricted.

In regard to this clone: Its antigen is unknown.

The PCR made use of 60 Vbeta and 13 Jbeta primers. Data came from immunoSEQ multiplex PCR; TCRdb stores just in-frame clones and leaves some out. This sample carries roughly 200,000 clones, roughly 80% of them seen once, and the ten largest clones take approximately 2.8%. This TCR came from a man aged 25-45 years in good health and CMV-seronegative. Sequencing was done on a sample of PBMCs.

The CDR3 sequence: CASSTRTSGGYEQYF. The CDR3 DNA reads as TGTGCCAGCAGTACTCGGACTAGCGGGGGTTACGAGCAGTACTTC. This chain uses TRBV28 with TRBJ2-7, with 13 bases fitting TRBD2. This CDR3 is built from 15 residues. Trimming at V came to 5 bases and at J to 4 bases, leaving 5 bases not matched to a gene. Germline lookup yields CDR1 MDHEN and CDR2 SYDVKM.